This T cell receptor (beta chain) was identified in a study of blood T cell repertoires in COVID-19 (dated by TCRdb to about 2020). Background on the whole study: Collaborator samples came from the United States, Italy and Spain and covered acute and convalescent phases of COVID-19. The samples were drawn from two sources: the first 160 participants of the ongoing ImmuneRACE study, and 950 to 1,500 subjects contributed by 6 global collaborators. Where HLA class I and class II types were available, the types were taken from metadata supplied by the sample provider, not from assay-based typing. Subjects who had been exposed to COVID-19, were actively infected with it, or had recovered from it provided the deeply sampled blood TCRbeta repertoires that made up the dataset. The repertoires were released in a freely available public database meant as a resource for research on the immune response to SARS-CoV-2. Sample metadata almost always included a de-identified subject ID, COVID-19 status, age in years and sex. The material from the prospective study consisted of cDNA or gDNA derived from T cells, B-cell-depleted T cells, or PBMCs. Study-wide findings and limitations: Clinical and demographic metadata were provided uncurated, with the amount varying by source and participant.

The CDR3 measures 16 amino acids from cysteine to phenylalanine. Only CDR3 DNA remains: 48 bases, in frame from the first base. CDR1 and CDR2 were assigned from the germline V gene as SNHLY and FYNNEI. Trimmed from V: 7 bases; trimmed from J: 7 bases; junction bases lacking a gene match: 13. Worth noting for this clone: Its antigen specificity is not known. No much larger clonotype is one base removed from it; base qualities were not supplied.

The immunoSEQ Assay, a bias-controlled multiplex PCR, was used to amplify TCRbeta CDR3 regions from genomic DNA. The source study handled its data this way. Within the assay, amplification of reference gene primers was used to estimate how many nucleated cells each sample contained. To quantify the absolute abundance of each unique TCRbeta CDR3 rearrangement, sequence reads were collapsed and filtered. Productive Simpson clonality was computed per sample as the square root of Simpson's diversity index over productive rearrangements. TCRdb holds this immuneACCESS table with in-frame rearrangements only. Some clones are missing; in checked studies, unresolved V genes explain under half, and the rest has no known cause. The V and J calls and clone size are taken from that table; D and trimming were inferred from the DNA. The sample includes about 170,000 clones, with roughly 84% observed a single time. The ten largest clones capture 10% of the sample.

The collaborating institutions used their own protocols to collect whole blood in K2EDTA tubes. For TCRbeta analysis, collaborators shipped samples in one of three forms: frozen whole blood, isolated PBMCs, or DNA extracted from either of those sample types. Sequenced material: peripheral blood. The TCR was taken from a woman older than 75 with active or convalescent COVID-19. The V and J genes are TRBV2 and TRBJ2-1; 10 junctional bases match TRBD2. The CDR3 amino acid sequence is: CASTESPAGGWNEQFF. The bases read TGTGCCAGCACCGAATCTCCAGCGGGAGGGTGGAATGAGCAGTTCTTC. Beyond the CDR3, the reference TRBV2 and TRBJ2-1 genes provide the residues; the full variable domain reads: EPEVTQTPSHQVTQMGQEVILRCVPISNHLYFYWYRQILGQKVEFLVSFYNNEISEKSEIFDDQFSVERPDGSNFTLKIRSTKLEDSAMYFCASTESPAGGWNEQFFGPGTRLTVL.